This T cell receptor beta chain appears in the sequencing data of a study of CD8+ T cells in alopecia areata. The wider study: At a dose of 5 to 10 mg twice daily, oral tofacitinib was given to treated patients. Points from the study as a whole: Normal scalp showed lower clonality than lesional scalp, especially alopecia totalis/universalis. Normal skin contains resident alphabeta T cells, and these are also sequenced in scalp samples.

V lost 3 bases and J lost 5, with 4 bases in between. The CDR3 consists of 10 residues. Germline V gene data show CDR1 as DFQATT and CDR2 as SNEGSKA (reference sequence). For this clone: No antigen is known for it. Other DNA sequences within the sample encode an identical CDR3.

Sequencing used cDNA as its template, made by extracting RNA and reverse transcribing it. Produced via immunoSEQ multiplex PCR; TCRdb's table is partial and in-frame only. The sample includes approximately 200,000 clones, approximately 60% of them seen just once. As to treatment: oral pan-JAK inhibitor, 5-10 mg twice daily. CD4+ and CD8+ T cells were sorted from PBMCs. V usage is TRBV20-1 and J usage is TRBJ2-5; D unclear. The sequencing used CD4+ T cells sorted from blood, collected at week 4, from a patient treated with tofacitinib. This receptor was taken from a human donor with alopecia areata. CDR3 sequence reads: CSARRETQYF. The DNA of the CDR3 is TGCAGTGCTAGGAGGGAGACCCAGTACTTC.